This is a list of T cell receptor beta chains from one sample in a study of early T cells in non-severe SARS-CoV-2 infection. MiXCR, applied by TCRdb to the 5' RACE reads, yields one record per CDR3 protein. The table shows 50,000 to 75,000 distinct CDR3 sequences, with approximately 8.8% occurring only once. The sample here was whole blood, taken at baseline. These receptors all stem from an adult who was a healthcare worker with PCR-confirmed SARS-CoV-2 infection or an uninfected control (not recorded which). The CDR3 runs from the conserved cysteine through the conserved F or W. D genes are given only for firm matches. Only some rows state a clone size, as once, few, many or a class for expanded clones.

>TRBD1|TRBJ1-2|TRBV7-9|-
TGTGCCAGCAGCCCTGGACAGGGGACGTTCTATGGCTACACCTTC
CASSPGQGTFYGYTF
>-|TRBJ1-2|TRBV5-4|-
TGTGCCAGCAGCTCAAACCGGGACACCTTTGGCTACACCTTC
CASSSNRDTFGYTF
>TRBD1|TRBJ1-2|TRBV10-3|few
TGTGCCATCCCTCGGCCAGGGGGAGGCTATGGCTACACCTTC
CAIPRPGGGYGYTF
>TRBD2|TRBJ2-7|TRBV18|many
TGTGCCAGCTCACCGGCCGGCGGGAGTTACTACGAGCAGTACTTC
CASSPAGGSYYEQYF
>TRBD2|TRBJ2-3|TRBV27|-
TGTGCCAGCTGCTTAGCGGGAGGTATATATACGCAGTATTTT
CASCLAGGIYTQYF
>-|TRBJ1-1|TRBV4-2|-
TGTGCCAGCAGCCAGACACAGGTAAACACTGAAGCTTTCTTT
CASSQTQVNTEAFF
>-|TRBJ2-7|TRBV3-1|many
TGTGCCAGCAGCCAAGTCAACAGGGCGGGAGAGCAGTACTTC
CASSQVNRAGEQYF
>-|TRBJ1-6|TRBV6-5|few
TGTGCCACTCAAAAGGGGAATTCACCCCTCCACTTT
CATQKGNSPLHF
>TRBD1|TRBJ1-1|TRBV6-1|many
TGTGCCAGCAGTCGACAGGGACAGGACACTGAAGCTTTCTTT
CASSRQGQDTEAFF
>TRBD2|TRBJ2-5|TRBV5-1|-
TGCGCCAGCAGCTTGGTTGCGGGAGAAGAGACCCAGTACTTC
CASSLVAGEETQYF
>TRBD2|TRBJ2-3|TRBV29-1|many
TGCAGCGTTGAAGATATGCGGGAGGTGGCCTACACAGATACGCAGTATTTT
CSVEDMREVAYTDTQYF
>-|TRBJ2-3|TRBV7-9|many
TGTGCCTCAATCCCCGGCAAGAACACAGATACGCAGTATTTT
CASIPGKNTDTQYF
>-|TRBJ2-7|TRBV20-1|few
TGCAGTGCTATGGACAGCAGCGTCTACGAGCAGTACTTC
CSAMDSSVYEQYF
>TRBD2|TRBJ2-3|TRBV9|many
TGTGCCAGCAGCGGACTAGCGGATCCAGATACGCAGTATTTT
CASSGLADPDTQYF
>TRBD2|TRBJ2-3|TRBV7-3|-
TGTGCCAGCAGCACAGGGACTAGGAGTGATACGCAGTATTTT
CASSTGTRSDTQYF
>TRBD1|TRBJ2-1|TRBV20-1|-
TGCAGTGCTTTACCGGGACAGGGGCTTAATGAGCAGTTCTTC
CSALPGQGLNEQFF
>-|TRBJ2-2|TRBV24-1|few
TGTGCCACCAGTGATCGACAGGTGGCCGGGGAGCTGTTTTTT
CATSDRQVAGELFF
>-|TRBJ2-1|TRBV19|-
TGTGCCAGTAGTATTGGTCAGTTTTACAATGAGCAGTTCTTC
CASSIGQFYNEQFF
>TRBD1|TRBJ1-1|TRBV12-3/TRBV12-4|-
TGTGCCAGCAGCCTGCGACAGGGGAAGATGAACACTGAAGCTTTCTTT
CASSLRQGKMNTEAFF
>TRBD1|TRBJ2-1|TRBV7-3|many
TGTGCCAGCAGCTTAGGTGGGACAGCTTACAATGAGCAGTTCTTC
CASSLGGTAYNEQFF
>TRBD2|TRBJ2-3|TRBV12-5|few
TGTGCTAGTGGCCCAAGCGGGGTTGGTACGCAGTATTTT
CASGPSGVGTQYF
>-|TRBJ1-1|TRBV12-3/TRBV12-4|many
TGTGCCAGCAGTTTACCCAGGGGTGCGGCTTTCTTT
CASSLPRGAAFF
>-|TRBJ1-3|TRBV3-1|-
TGTGCCAGCAGCCCCCAACAAAGCTCTGGAAACACCATATATTTT
CASSPQQSSGNTIYF
>-|TRBJ2-2|TRBV12-3/TRBV12-4|-
TGTGCCAGCAGTTTTGTTACGGAACCTTTGGCGGGCACCGGGGAGCTGTTTTTT
CASSFVTEPLAGTGELFF
>-|TRBJ1-2|TRBV7-2|many
TGTGCCAGCACCCGAGGCCCTAACTATGGCTACACCTTC
CASTRGPNYGYTF
>TRBD2|TRBJ2-1|TRBV24-1|many
TGTGCCACCAGTGACACAAAGACTAGCGGGAGAATAGATGAGCAGTTCTTC
CATSDTKTSGRIDEQFF
>-|TRBJ2-5|TRBV5-4|few
TGTGCCAGCACCCCAGGGACGGTCCAAGAGACCCAGTACTTC
CASTPGTVQETQYF
>TRBD2|TRBJ2-7|TRBV5-4|-
TGTGCCAGCAGCTTAGGACTAGCGGGAAGCTACGAGCAGTACTTC
CASSLGLAGSYEQYF
>-|TRBJ2-2|TRBV7-9|many
TGTGCCAGCAGCTTAGGGCGCGGAAACACCGGGGAGCTGTTTTTT
CASSLGRGNTGELFF
>-|TRBJ2-1|TRBV7-6|few
TGTGCCAGCAGCTTAGCCAATGAGCAGTTCTTC
CASSLANEQFF
>TRBD1|TRBJ2-2|TRBV30|many
TGTGCCTGGTCCTTGGACAGGGCGGTCACCGGGGAGCTGTTTTTT
CAWSLDRAVTGELFF
>-|TRBJ2-7|TRBV7-2|many
TGTGCCAGCAGCTTAGAGAGTGCTTCGTACGAGCAGTACTTC
CASSLESASYEQYF
>TRBD2|TRBJ2-1|TRBV12-3/TRBV12-4|many
TGTGCCAGCATCGATGGACTAGCGGGAGGGACCGAGCAGTTCTTC
CASIDGLAGGTEQFF
>TRBD1|TRBJ1-6|TRBV27|-
TGTGCCAGCAGTTGGGGGACAGATTCACCCCTCCACTTT
CASSWGTDSPLHF
>-|TRBJ1-5|TRBV6-6|few
TGTGCCAGCAGAGACCTGGGGGGGGCATATAGCAATCAGCCCCAGCATTTT
CASRDLGGAYSNQPQHF
>-|TRBJ2-7|TRBV14|-
TGTGCCAGCAGCCAAGAGTCTGGGGCCTACGAGCAGTACTTC
CASSQESGAYEQYF
>-|TRBJ1-1|TRBV6-1|-
TGTGCCAGCAGTGAAGCTCTCCTCACTGAAGCTTTCTTT
CASSEALLTEAFF
>TRBD2|TRBJ2-2|TRBV19|few
TGTGCCAGCCTGCAGCGGGACCTGAACACCGGGGAGCTGTTTTTT
CASLQRDLNTGELFF
>TRBD2|TRBJ2-3|TRBV20-1|-
TGCAGTGCTAGTCTAATGGGACTAGCGGGTGCTAGCACAGATACGCAGTATTTT
CSASLMGLAGASTDTQYF
>-|TRBJ2-3|TRBV7-6|few
TGTGCCAGCAGCCCAAGGACCACAGATACGCAGTATTTT
CASSPRTTDTQYF
>-|TRBJ1-1|TRBV4-3|many
TGCGCCAGCAGCCAAGTTTACGGCGAGAACACTGAAGCTTTCTTT
CASSQVYGENTEAFF
>-|TRBJ2-7|TRBV10-2|-
TGCGCCAGCAGTGAGGCCACCACCTACGAGCAGTACTTC
CASSEATTYEQYF
>-|TRBJ2-1|TRBV27|few
TGTGCCAGCAGTTTATCGGGAGTTGGCAATGAGCAGTTCTTC
CASSLSGVGNEQFF
>-|TRBJ1-6|TRBV6-1|many
TGTGCCAGCAGTGAACTATGGGGTTCACCCCTCCACTTT
CASSELWGSPLHF
>-|TRBJ2-7|TRBV11-2|-
TGTGCCAGCAGCTTATCAAGTGACGGTGCCTACGAGCAGTACTTC
CASSLSSDGAYEQYF
>-|TRBJ1-1|TRBV9|many
TGTGCCAGCAGCGTAGGGCAGGAGAACACTGAAGCTTTCTTT
CASSVGQENTEAFF
>-|TRBJ2-5|TRBV5-4|-
TGTGCCAGCAGCTTGGAGCTCCAAGAGACCCAGTACTTC
CASSLELQETQYF
>TRBD1|TRBJ1-4|TRBV12-5|-
TGTGCTAGTGGTTTCGGACAGGCTAATGAAAAACTGTTTTTT
CASGFGQANEKLFF
>TRBD2|TRBJ2-1|TRBV18|many
TGTGCCAGCTCACTCTTAGCGGGCACCTACAATGAGCAGTTCTTC
CASSLLAGTYNEQFF
>-|TRBJ2-5|TRBV7-2|few
TGTGCCAGCAGCTTAGGGACGACTAATTTCCAGTACTTC
CASSLGTTNFQYF